This TCR beta chain emerged from a study of shared clonotypes between healthy human individuals. Measured with immunoSEQ multiplex PCR; TCRdb has only the in-frame clones, and not every one. The data hold a few million clones, with roughly 90% observed a single time. V lost 3 bases, J lost 2 bases, and 4 bases stayed unmatched. The length of the CDR3 is 16 residues. Germline V CDR1 and CDR2: SGHRS, YFSETQ. Points from the study as a whole: Unshared clonotypes carried lower generation probabilities than those common to all four donors.

On this clone: No antigen is known for it.

The clonotype comes from a young man in good health. Some clones in this sample may be carry-over from other donors' samples. Material: naive CD4+ T cells from PBMCs. Noted subset: CD45RA+ positively selected. The J gene is TRBJ2-5, the V gene TRBV5-1; 13 positions match TRBD2. The CDR3 DNA is TGCGCCAGCAGCTACGGGACTAGCGGGGCACAAGAGACCCAGTACTTC. It translates to CASSYGTSGAQETQYF.